This TCR beta chain appears in the sequencing data of a study of tumor and adjacent non-tumor tissue in lung cancer. The overall study: The patients, around 9 men and about five women, were roughly 31 to 80 with stage I to III disease. General observations from the study: Patients with more diverse tumor TCRs had worse survival. In normal lung, the top 100 clones were significantly more dominant than in tumor.

RNA was extracted from bulk tissue without any cell sorting. Germline V gives CDR1 MNHNS, CDR2 SASEGT. Trimming left V 7 bases short and J 8 bases short, with 15 bases between. The CDR3 has 13 amino acids. A modified ARM-PCR protocol with three rounds of nested PCR amplified TCRbeta. From the multiplex PCR reads, TCRdb called clonotypes with MiXCR, one entry per CDR3 protein. The repertoire holds 200,000 to 250,000 distinct CDR3 sequences, with 60% to 85% as singletons. To note about this clonotype: Its matching antigen is unknown. This may be a read error: a much more frequent sequence differs by one nucleotide.

Sequenced sample: lung tumor tissue. The clonotype was recovered from a man between 60 and 70 years old with non-small cell lung cancer. The chain recombines TRBV6-1 with TRBJ2-4; D may be TRBD1 (6 bases). DNA of the CDR3: TGTGCCAGCAATGTGGCAGGGGTAGACATTCAGTACTTC. Residues: CASNVAGVDIQYF.